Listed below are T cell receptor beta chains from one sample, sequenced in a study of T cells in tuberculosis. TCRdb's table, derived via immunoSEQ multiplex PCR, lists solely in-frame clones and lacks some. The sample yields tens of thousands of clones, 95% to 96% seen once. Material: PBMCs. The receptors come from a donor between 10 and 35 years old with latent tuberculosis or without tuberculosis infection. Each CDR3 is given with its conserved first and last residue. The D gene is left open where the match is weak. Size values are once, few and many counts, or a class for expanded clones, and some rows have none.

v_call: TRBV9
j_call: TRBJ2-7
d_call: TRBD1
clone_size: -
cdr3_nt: TGTGCCAGCAGCGTACAGGGGGCCGAGCAGTACTTC
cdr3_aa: CASSVQGAEQYF

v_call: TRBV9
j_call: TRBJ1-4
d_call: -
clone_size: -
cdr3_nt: TGTGCCAGCAGCGTAGGCAGGCCAGGCGGGAGTGAAAAACTGTTTTTT
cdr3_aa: CASSVGRPGGSEKLFF

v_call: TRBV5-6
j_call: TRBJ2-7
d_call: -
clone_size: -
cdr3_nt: TGTGCCAGCAGCAATACAGAGTACTACGAGCAGTACTTC
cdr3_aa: CASSNTEYYEQYF

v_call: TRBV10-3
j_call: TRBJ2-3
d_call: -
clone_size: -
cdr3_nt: TGTGCCATCAGTGACGGGGGTTGGACAGATACGCAGTATTTT
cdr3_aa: CAISDGGWTDTQYF

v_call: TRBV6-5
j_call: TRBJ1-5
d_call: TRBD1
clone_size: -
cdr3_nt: TGTGCCAGCAGACCCGGGACAGGGGCTAATCAGCCCCAGCATTTT
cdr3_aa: CASRPGTGANQPQHF

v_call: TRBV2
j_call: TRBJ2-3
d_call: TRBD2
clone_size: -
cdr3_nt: TGTGCCAGCAGTGCCCAGCGGGGCAGCACAGATACGCAGTATTTT
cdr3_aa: CASSAQRGSTDTQYF

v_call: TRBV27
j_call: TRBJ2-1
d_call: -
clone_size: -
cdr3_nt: TGTGCCAGCAGAGAACAGGAGCCCGATCGTAATGAGCAGTTCTTC
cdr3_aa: CASREQEPDRNEQFF

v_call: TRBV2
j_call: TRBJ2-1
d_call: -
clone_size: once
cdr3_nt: TGTGCCAGCAGCCTAGGGGTTTTGGCCTACAATGAGCAGTTCTTC
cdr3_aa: CASSLGVLAYNEQFF

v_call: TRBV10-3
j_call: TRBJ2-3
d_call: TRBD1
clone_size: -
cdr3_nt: TGTGCCATCAGTGCCGGGACAGGGGGCACAGATACGCAGTATTTT
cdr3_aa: CAISAGTGGTDTQYF

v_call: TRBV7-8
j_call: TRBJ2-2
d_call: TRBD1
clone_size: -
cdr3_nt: TGTGCCAGCAGCTTGAACAGGGGACACACCGGGGAGCTGTTTTTT
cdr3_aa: CASSLNRGHTGELFF

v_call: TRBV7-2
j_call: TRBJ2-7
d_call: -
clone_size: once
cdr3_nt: TGTGCCAGCAGCTTATCGTCTTCCACGGGCGAGCAGTACTTC
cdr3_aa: CASSLSSSTGEQYF

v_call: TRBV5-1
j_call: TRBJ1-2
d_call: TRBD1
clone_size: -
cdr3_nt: TGCGCCAGTCAGCAAGGACAGGGGGGTGGCTACACCTTC
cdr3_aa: CASQQGQGGGYTF

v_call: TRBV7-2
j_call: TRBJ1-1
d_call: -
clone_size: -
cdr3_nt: TGTGCCAGCAGCTACGTCGGGGGGGCTGAAGCTTTCTTT
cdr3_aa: CASSYVGGAEAFF

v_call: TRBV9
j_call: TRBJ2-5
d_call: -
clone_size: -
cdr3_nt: TGTGCCAGCAGCACCCCTGGGCGGGGCCTGGGGGAGACCCAGTACTTC
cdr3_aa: CASSTPGRGLGETQYF

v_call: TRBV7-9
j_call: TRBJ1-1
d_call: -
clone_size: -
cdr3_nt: TGTGCCAGCAGCCTGGCTGGGAGGGCTGAAGCTTTCTTT
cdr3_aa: CASSLAGRAEAFF

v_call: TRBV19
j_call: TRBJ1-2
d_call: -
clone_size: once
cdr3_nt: TGTGCCAGTAGTATAATCTTCACAGGTTCTTTTGGCTACACCTTC
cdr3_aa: CASSIIFTGSFGYTF

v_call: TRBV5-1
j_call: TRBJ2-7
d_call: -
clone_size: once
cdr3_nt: TGCGCCAGCAGCTTGGCTCCCCACCCCGGTACCTCCTACGAGCAGTACTTC
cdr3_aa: CASSLAPHPGTSYEQYF

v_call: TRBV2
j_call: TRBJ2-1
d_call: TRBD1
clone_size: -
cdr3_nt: TGTGCCAGCGCAGGGGGGTCAACAGGGGGTTACAATGAGCAGTTCTTC
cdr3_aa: CASAGGSTGGYNEQFF

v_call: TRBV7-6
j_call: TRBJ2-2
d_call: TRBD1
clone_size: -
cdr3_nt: TGTGCCAGCAGCCTACCTGGGACAGCGACCGGGGAGCTGTTTTTT
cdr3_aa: CASSLPGTATGELFF

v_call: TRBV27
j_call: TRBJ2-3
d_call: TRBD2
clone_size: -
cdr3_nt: TGTGCCAGCAGTTCGGGGACTAGCGGGGGCACAGATACGCAGTATTTT
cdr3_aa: CASSSGTSGGTDTQYF

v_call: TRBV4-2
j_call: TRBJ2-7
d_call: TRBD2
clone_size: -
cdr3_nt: TGTGCCAGCAGCCATGGGACTAGCGGAATCTCCTACGAGCAGTACTTC
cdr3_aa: CASSHGTSGISYEQYF

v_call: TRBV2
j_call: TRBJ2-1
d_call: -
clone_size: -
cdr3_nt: TGTGCCTCCCGGACTCTCAGCTCCTACAATGAGCAGTTCTTC
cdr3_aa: CASRTLSSYNEQFF

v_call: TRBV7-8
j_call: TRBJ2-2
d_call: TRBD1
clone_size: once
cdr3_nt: TGTGCCAGCAGCTCGACAGGGGTGAACACCGGGGAGCTGTTTTTT
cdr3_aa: CASSSTGVNTGELFF

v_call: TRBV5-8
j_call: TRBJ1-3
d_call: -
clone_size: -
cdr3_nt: TGTGCCAGCAGCCCTCTTACAGTAAACACCATATATTTT
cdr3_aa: CASSPLTVNTIYF

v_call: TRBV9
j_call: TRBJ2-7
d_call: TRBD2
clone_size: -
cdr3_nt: TGTGCCAGCAGCGTAGACAGCGGGATGGTCTACGAGCAGTACTTC
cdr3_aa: CASSVDSGMVYEQYF

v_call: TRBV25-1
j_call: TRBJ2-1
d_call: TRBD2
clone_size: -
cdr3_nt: TGTGCCAGCAGTGCATCGGGGGGGGGCTACAATGAGCAGTTCTTC
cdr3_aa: CASSASGGGYNEQFF

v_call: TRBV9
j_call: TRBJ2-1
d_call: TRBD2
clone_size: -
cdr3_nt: TGTGCCAGCAGCCCTAAGGGCGGGGGGCTAAACAATGAGCAGTTCTTC
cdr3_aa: CASSPKGGGLNNEQFF

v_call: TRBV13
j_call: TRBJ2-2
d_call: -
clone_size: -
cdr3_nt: TGTGCCAGCAGCCATTACACCGGGGAGCTGTTTTTT
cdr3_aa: CASSHYTGELFF

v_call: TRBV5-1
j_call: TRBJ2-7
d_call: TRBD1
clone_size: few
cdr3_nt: TGCGCCAGCACCCTCGGGACAGGTACCTACGAGCAGTACTTC
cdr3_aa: CASTLGTGTYEQYF

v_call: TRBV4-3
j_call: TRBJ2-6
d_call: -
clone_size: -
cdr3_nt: TGCGCCAGCAGCTTACGGACAGAAGTTTCTGGGGCCAACGTCCTGACTTTC
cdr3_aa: CASSLRTEVSGANVLTF

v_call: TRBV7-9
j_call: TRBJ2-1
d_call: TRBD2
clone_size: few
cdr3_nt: TGTGCCAGCAGCCCCACGCGACTAGCGGGGGCGCGCAATGAGCAGTTCTTC
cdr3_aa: CASSPTRLAGARNEQFF

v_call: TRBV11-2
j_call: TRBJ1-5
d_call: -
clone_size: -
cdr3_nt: TGTGCCAGCAGTCCAAGGGGGTCTAATCAGCCCCAGCATTTT
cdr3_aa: CASSPRGSNQPQHF

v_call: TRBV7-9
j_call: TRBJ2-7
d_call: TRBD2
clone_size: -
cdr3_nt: TGTGCCAGCAGCTTAGGTGTTAGCGGGACGGGAGAGCAGTACTTC
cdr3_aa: CASSLGVSGTGEQYF

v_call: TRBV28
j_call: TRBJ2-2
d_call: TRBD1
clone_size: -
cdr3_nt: TGTGCCAGCAGCTCTTATGGTAGAGGGACAGGGGGCACCGGGGAGCTGTTTTTT
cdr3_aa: CASSSYGRGTGGTGELFF

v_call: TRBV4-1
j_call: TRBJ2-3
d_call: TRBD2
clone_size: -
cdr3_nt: TGCGCCAGCAGCCAAGGACAGATGAGCGGGAGGCCCACAGATACGCAGTATTTT
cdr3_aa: CASSQGQMSGRPTDTQYF

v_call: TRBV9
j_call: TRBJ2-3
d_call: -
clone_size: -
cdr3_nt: TGTGCCAGCAGCGTTTCGGCAGATACGCAGTATTTT
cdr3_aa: CASSVSADTQYF

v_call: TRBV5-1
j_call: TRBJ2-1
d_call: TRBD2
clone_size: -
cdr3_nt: TGCGCCAGCAGCTTGGATCCAGCGGGGGGGCCTAATGAGCAGTTCTTC
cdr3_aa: CASSLDPAGGPNEQFF

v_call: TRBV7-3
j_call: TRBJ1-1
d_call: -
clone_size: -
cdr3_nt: TGTGCCAGCAGCCTCTCTTACTACTCTGAAGCTTTCTTT
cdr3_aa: CASSLSYYSEAFF

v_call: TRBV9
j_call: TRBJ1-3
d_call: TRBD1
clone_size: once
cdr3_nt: TGTGCCAGCAGCGTCGGGACAGCTGGAAACACCATATATTTT
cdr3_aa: CASSVGTAGNTIYF

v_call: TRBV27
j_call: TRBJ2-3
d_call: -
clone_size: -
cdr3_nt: TGTGCCAGCAGTTTATCGCAGAAAGGCACAGATACGCAGTATTTT
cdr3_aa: CASSLSQKGTDTQYF

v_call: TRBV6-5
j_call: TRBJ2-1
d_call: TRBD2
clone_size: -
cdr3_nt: TGTGCCAGCAGGGCGACTAGCTCAAATGAGCAGTTCTTC
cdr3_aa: CASRATSSNEQFF

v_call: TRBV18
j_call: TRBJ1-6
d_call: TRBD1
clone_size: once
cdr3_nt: TGTGCCAGCTCGCCGGGACAGGGTCGTTCACCCCTCCACTTT
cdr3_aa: CASSPGQGRSPLHF

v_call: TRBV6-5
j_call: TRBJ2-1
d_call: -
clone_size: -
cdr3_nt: TGTGCCAGCAGTTACGCCGGTGAGCAGTTCTTC
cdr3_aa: CASSYAGEQFF

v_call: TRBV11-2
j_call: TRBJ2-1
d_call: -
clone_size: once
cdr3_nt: TGTGCCAGCAGCTTAGAGGCTAGATCCCCATCTGAGCAGTTCTTC
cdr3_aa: CASSLEARSPSEQFF

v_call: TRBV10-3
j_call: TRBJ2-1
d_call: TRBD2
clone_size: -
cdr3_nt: TGTGCCATCGGCTCTAGCGGGCCCTACAATGAGCAGTTCTTC
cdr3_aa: CAIGSSGPYNEQFF

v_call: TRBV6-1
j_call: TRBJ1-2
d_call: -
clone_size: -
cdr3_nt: TGTGCCAGCAGTTCTAAGCATCATAACTATGGCTACACCTTC
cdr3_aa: CASSSKHHNYGYTF

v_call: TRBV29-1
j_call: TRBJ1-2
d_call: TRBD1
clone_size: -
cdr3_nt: TGCAGCGTTGTTAGGACAGGGGGCAATGGCTACACCTTC
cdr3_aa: CSVVRTGGNGYTF

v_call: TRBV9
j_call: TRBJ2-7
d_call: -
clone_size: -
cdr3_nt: TGTGCCAGCTGGGGCAGGCGGCTTTGGGAGCAGTACTTC
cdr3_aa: CASWGRRLWEQYF

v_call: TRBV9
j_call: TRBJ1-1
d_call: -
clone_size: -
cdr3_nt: TGTGCCAGCAGCGCTCTACAGGGTTGGACTGAAGCTTTCTTT
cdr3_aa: CASSALQGWTEAFF

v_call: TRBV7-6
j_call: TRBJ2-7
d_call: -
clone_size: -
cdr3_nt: TGTGCCAGCAAGGGGGATTCCTCCTACGAGCAGTACTTC
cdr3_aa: CASKGDSSYEQYF

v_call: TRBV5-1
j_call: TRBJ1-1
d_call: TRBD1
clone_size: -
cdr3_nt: TGCGCCAGCAGAGGGACTGACAGGGGGAACACTGAAGCTTTCTTT
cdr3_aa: CASRGTDRGNTEAFF

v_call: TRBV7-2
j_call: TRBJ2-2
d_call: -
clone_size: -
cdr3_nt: TGTGCCAGCAGCTTAGTTAGGGGGAACGCCGGGGAGCTGTTTTTT
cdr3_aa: CASSLVRGNAGELFF

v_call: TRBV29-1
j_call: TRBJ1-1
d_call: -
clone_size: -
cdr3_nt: TGCAGCGGAGACAGAGGGAACACTGAAGCTTTCTTT
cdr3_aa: CSGDRGNTEAFF

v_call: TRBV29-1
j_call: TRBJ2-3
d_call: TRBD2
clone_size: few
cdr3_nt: TGCAGCGTTGAGGGGGGGACTAGCGGGAGGGCAGATACGCAGTATTTT
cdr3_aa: CSVEGGTSGRADTQYF

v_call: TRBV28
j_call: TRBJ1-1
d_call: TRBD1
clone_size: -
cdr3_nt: TGTGCCAGCAGTTCCCCTCCTAGGACAGGGAACACTGAAGCTTTCTTT
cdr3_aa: CASSSPPRTGNTEAFF